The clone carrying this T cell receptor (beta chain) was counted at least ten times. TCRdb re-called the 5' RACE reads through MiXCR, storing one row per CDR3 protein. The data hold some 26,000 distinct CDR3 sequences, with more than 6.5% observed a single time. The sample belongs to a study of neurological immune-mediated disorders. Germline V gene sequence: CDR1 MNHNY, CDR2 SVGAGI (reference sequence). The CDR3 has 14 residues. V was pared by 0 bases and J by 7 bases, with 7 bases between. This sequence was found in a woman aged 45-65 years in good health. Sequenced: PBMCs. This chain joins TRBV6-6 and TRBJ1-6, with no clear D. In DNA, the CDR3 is TGTGCCAGCAGTTACTCTGCAGAGAATTCACCCCTCCACTTT. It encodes CASSYSAENSPLHF.